This paragraph covers one TCR beta chain sequence. These data are taken from a study of blood T cells in healthy people across ages. Sample-barcoded 5' priming and a J-beta primer mix drove a second PCR of roughly 7 to 11 cycles. In TCRdb, the 5' RACE reads were re-called with MiXCR into one record per CDR3 protein. The table shows approximately 1.5 million distinct CDR3 sequences, with roughly 32% occurring only once. Trimming stripped 2 bases from V and 5 bases from J, with 10 bases between. The CDR3 sequence is 14 residues long. The germline CDR1 and CDR2 sequences are SGHAT and FQNNGV. V and J are TRBV11-2 and TRBJ1-5; tentative D call: TRBD1 (5 bases). Sequenced: blood. This sequence was found in a woman in her 30s in good health. CDR3 protein: CASSLQGGYQPQHF. Written as DNA, the CDR3 is TGTGCCAGCAGCTTACAGGGTGGTTATCAGCCCCAGCATTTT.